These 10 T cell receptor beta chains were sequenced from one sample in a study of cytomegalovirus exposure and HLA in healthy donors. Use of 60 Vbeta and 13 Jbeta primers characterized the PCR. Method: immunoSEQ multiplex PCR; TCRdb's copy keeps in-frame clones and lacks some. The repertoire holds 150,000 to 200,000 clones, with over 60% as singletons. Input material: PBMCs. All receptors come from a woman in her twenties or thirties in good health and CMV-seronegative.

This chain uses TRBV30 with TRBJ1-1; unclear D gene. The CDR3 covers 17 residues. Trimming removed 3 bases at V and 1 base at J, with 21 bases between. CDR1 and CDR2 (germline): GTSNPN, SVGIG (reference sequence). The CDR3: CAWSALFYRRGNTEAFF. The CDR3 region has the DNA TGTGCCTGGAGCGCCTTGTTTTATAGGAGAGGGAACACTGAAGCTTTCTTT. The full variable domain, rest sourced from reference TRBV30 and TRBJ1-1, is SQTIHQWPATLVQPVGSPLSLECTVEGTSNPNLYWYRQAAGRGLQLLFYSVGIGQISSEVPQNLSASRPQDRQFILSSKKLLLSDSGFYLCAWSALFYRRGNTEAFFGQGTRLTVV.

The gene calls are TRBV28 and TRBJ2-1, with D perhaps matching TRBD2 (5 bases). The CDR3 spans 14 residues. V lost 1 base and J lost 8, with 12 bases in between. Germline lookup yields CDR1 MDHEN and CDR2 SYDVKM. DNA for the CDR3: TGTGCCAGCAGTTTATATAGGGAGAGCGATGAGCAGTTCTTC. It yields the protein CASSLYRESDEQFF.

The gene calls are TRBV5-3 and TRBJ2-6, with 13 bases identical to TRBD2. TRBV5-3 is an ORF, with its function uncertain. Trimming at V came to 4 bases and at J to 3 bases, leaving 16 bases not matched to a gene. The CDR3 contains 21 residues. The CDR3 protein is CARSLEGSKLAGGVGANVLTF. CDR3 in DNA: TGTGCCAGAAGCCTCGAAGGCTCCAAACTAGCGGGAGGGGTTGGGGCCAACGTCCTGACTTTC.

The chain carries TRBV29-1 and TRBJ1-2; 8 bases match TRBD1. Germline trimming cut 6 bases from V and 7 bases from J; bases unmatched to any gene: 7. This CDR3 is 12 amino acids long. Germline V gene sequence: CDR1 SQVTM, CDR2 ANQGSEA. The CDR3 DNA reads TGCAGCGTAGACAGGGGAGAGGGTGGCTACACCTTC. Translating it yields CSVDRGEGGYTF.

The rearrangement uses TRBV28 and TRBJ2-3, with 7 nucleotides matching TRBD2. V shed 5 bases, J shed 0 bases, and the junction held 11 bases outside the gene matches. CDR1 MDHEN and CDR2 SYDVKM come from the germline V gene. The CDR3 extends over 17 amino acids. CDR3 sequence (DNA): TGTGCCAGCAGTCTTCAAACTAGCGTTACTAGCACAGATACGCAGTATTTT. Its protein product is CASSLQTSVTSTDTQYF. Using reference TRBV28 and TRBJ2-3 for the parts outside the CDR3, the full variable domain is DVKVTQSSRYLVKRTGEKVFLECVQDMDHENMFWYRQDPGLGLRLIYFSYDVKMKEKGDIPEGYSVSREKKERFSLILESASTNQTSMYLCASSLQTSVTSTDTQYFGPGTRLTVL.

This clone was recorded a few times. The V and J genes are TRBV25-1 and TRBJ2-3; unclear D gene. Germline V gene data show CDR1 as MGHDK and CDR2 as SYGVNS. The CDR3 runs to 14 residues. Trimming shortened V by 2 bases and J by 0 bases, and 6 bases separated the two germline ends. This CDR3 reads CASSEPSSTDTQYF. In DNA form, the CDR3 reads TGTGCCAGCAGTGAACCCTCCAGCACAGATACGCAGTATTTT.

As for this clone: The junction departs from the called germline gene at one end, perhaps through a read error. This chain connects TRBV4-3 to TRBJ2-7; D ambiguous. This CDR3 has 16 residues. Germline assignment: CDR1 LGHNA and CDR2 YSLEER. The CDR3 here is CVSSQSVATRPYEQYF. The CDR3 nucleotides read TGCGTCAGCAGCCAGTCGGTGGCAACCAGGCCCTACGAGCAGTACTTC.

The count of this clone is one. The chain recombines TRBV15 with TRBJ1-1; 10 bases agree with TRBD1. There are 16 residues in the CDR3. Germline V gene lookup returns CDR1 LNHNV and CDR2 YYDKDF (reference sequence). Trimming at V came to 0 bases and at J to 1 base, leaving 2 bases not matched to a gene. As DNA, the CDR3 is TGTGCCACCAGCAGAGATAGGACAGGGGGGAACACTGAAGCTTTCTTT. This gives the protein CATSRDRTGGNTEAFF.

The CDR3 bases are TGTGCCAGCAGCTTATTAGCGACGTACGAGCAGTACTTC. Translation gives CASSLLATYEQYF. The V and J genes are TRBV7-6 and TRBJ2-7; weak D call: TRBD2 (5 bases). V lost 2 bases and J lost 4, with 9 bases in between. CDR1 and CDR2 from the germline V gene are SGHVS and FNYEAQ. The CDR3 extends over 13 amino acids. The full variable domain, its missing parts supplied by reference TRBV7-6 and TRBJ2-7, is GAGVSQSPRYKVTKRGQDVALRCDPISGHVSLYWYRQALGQGPEFLTYFNYEAQQDKSGLPNDRFSAERPEGSISTLTIQRTEQRDSAMYRCASSLLATYEQYFGPGTRLTVT.

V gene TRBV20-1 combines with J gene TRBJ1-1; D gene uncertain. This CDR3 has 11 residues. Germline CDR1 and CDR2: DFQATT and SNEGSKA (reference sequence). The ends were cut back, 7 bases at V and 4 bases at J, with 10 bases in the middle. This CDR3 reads CSEETGTEAFF. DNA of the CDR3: TGCAGTGAAGAGACGGGCACTGAAGCTTTCTTT.